The 2 T cell receptor beta chains below come from one sample, sequenced in a study of beta chain features in type 1 diabetes. The sequenced template was cDNA made from the entire isolated RNA. The protocol was immunoSEQ multiplex PCR, while the TCRdb copy is restricted to in-frame clones and leaves out a portion. The repertoire holds around 300,000 clones, about 15% seen once, with around 0.015% in the top ten. Study results and caveats: Among all four CD4+ subsets, Type 1 diabetes patients had TCRB CDR3s that were moderately but significantly shorter.

These receptors' targets are unknown. Source material: naive CD4+ T cells from blood. The receptor source for this set is a man aged 18-30 years with type 1 diabetes.

The gene calls are TRBV18 and TRBJ2-5; perhaps TRBD2 as D (6 bases). CDR3 length: 15 amino acids. V lost 3 bases and J lost 4, with 15 bases in between. From germline, CDR1 is KGHSH and CDR2 LQKENI. Written as DNA, the CDR3 is TGTGCCAGCTCACCGGGCGGGATACCCGCAGAGACCCAGTACTTC. This sequence encodes CASSPGGIPAETQYF.

The genes are TRBV7-2 and TRBJ1-2, with 9 bases aligning to TRBD1. This CDR3 region has 16 residues. Trimming at V came to 1 base and at J to 6 bases, leaving 9 bases not matched to a gene. Per the germline V gene, CDR1 is SGHTA and CDR2 is FQGNSA. CDR3 nucleotide sequence: TGTGCCAGCAGCTTAGGACCCAGGGACAGGGCAGATGGCTACACCTTC. Its translation: CASSLGPRDRADGYTF.